The count of the clone carrying this T cell receptor beta chain is one. Antigen: not known. The ends were cut back, 0 bases at V and 2 bases at J, with 9 bases in the middle. Looked up from germline, CDR1 is SGDLS and CDR2 is YYNGEE. The CDR3 is made up of 15 amino acids. Conventional CD4+ T cells were sorted from blood as CD25-low CD127-high cells. Libraries were prepared by immunoSEQ multiplex PCR; TCRdb keeps only in-frame clonotypes and omits some of them. Of almost 35,000 clones listed, roughly three quarters are singletons. This entry comes from a study of regulatory and conventional T cells in RAG deficiency. Whole-study findings and limits: Other subsets showed around 10-fold reductions, but Treg unique TCR beta sequences fell 75 to 100-fold in these patients. Patient subsets had shorter CDR3s; Omenn Treg-Tconv overlap exceeded 80%. Shannon entropy fell and Simpson indices rose in RAG-deficient patients.

This sample also belongs to another study, concerning regulatory T cells. That paper states: Primers: 52 TRBV forward and 13 TRBJ reverse.

The source is a human donor in good health. The sequenced sample was CD4+ effector T cells sorted from blood. The genes are TRBV9 and TRBJ2-1; unclear D gene. CDR3 bases: TGTGCCAGCAGCGTAGGCGTAGGCACCTACAATGAGCAGTTCTTC. It codes for CASSVGVGTYNEQFF.